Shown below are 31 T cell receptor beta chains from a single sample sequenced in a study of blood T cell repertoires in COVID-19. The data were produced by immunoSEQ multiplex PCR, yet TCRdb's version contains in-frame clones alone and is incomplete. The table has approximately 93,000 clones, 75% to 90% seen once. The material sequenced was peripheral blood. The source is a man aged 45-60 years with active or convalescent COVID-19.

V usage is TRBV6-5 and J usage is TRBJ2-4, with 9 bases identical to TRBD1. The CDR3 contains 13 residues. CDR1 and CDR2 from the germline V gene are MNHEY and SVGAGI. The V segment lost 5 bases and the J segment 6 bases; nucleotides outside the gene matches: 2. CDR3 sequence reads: CASSQTGGNIQYF. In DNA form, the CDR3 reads TGTGCCAGCAGTCAGACAGGGGGAAACATTCAGTACTTC.

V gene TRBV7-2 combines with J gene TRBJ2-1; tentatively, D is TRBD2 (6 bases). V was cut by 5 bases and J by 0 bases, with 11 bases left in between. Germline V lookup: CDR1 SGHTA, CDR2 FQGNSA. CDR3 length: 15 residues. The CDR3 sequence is CASSETEGSYNEQFF. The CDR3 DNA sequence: TGTGCCAGCAGCGAAACGGAGGGCTCCTACAATGAGCAGTTCTTC.

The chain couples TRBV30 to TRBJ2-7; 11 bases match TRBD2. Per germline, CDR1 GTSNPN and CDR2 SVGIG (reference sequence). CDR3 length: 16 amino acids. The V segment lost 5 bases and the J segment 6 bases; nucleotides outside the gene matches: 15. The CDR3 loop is CAWAGGKLAGVGEQYF. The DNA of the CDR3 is TGTGCCTGGGCAGGGGGCAAACTAGCGGGAGTAGGCGAGCAGTACTTC.

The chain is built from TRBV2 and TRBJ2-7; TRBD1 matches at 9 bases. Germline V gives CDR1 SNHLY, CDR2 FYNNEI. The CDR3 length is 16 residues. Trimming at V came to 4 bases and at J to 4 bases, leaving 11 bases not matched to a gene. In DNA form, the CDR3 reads TGTGCCAGCAGTGCAGGACAGGGGTCCCCCGGGTACGAGCAGTACTTC. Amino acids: CASSAGQGSPGYEQYF.

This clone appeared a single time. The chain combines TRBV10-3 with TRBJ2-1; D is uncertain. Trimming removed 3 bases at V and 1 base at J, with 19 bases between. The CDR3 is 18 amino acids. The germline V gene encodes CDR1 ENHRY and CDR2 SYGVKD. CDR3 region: CAISDPAKQRNSYNEQFF. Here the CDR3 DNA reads TGTGCCATCAGTGATCCCGCAAAGCAGCGCAATTCCTACAATGAGCAGTTCTTC.

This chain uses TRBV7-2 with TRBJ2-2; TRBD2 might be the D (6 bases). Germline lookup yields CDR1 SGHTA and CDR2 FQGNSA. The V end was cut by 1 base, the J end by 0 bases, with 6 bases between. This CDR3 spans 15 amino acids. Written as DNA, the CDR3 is TGTGCCAGCAGCTTAGGGGGGGCGAACACCGGGGAGCTGTTTTTT. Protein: CASSLGGANTGELFF.

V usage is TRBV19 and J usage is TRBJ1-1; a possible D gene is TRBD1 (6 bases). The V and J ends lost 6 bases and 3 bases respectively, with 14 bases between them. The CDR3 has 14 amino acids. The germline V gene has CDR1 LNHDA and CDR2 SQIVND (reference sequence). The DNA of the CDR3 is TGTGCCAGTAGCATACAGGGTGGGGACACTGAAGCTTTCTTT. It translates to CASSIQGGDTEAFF.

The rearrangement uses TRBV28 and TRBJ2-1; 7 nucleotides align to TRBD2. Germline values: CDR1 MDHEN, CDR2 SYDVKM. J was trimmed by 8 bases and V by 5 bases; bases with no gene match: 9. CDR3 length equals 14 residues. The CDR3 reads CASSLAGEGYEQFF. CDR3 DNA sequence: TGTGCCAGCAGTCTCGCGGGAGAAGGCTATGAGCAGTTCTTC.

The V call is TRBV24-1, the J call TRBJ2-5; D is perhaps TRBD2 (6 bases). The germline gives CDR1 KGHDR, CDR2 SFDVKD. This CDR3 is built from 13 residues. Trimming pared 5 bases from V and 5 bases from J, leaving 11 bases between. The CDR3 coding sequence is TGTGCCACCAGTGGTAAAGGAGGGGAGACCCAGTACTTC. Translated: CATSGKGGETQYF.

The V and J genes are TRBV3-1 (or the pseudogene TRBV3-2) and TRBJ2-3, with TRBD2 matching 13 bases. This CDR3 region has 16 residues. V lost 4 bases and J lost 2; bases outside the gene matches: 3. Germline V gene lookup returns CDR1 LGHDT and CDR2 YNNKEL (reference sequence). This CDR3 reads CASSPGTSGTTDTQYF. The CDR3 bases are TGTGCCAGCAGCCCCGGGACTAGCGGGACCACAGATACGCAGTATTTT.

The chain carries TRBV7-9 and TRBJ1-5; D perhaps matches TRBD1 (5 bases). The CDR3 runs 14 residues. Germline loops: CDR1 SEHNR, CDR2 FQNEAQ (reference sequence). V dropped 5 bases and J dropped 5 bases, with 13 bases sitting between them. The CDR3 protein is CASSPPGVDQPQHF. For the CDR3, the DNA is TGTGCCAGCAGCCCCCCGGGGGTGGATCAGCCCCAGCATTTT.

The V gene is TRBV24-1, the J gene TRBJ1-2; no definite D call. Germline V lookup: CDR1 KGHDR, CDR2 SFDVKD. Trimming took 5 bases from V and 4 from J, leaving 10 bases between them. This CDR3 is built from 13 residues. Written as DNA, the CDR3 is TGTGCCACCAGTGCGGGTGTCGGCTATGGCTACACCTTC. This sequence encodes CATSAGVGYGYTF.

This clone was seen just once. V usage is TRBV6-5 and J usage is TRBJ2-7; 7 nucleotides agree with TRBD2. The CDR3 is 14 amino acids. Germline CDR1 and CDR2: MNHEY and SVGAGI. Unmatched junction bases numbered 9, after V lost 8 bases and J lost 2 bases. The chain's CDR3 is CASGGGSSAYEQYF. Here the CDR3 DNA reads TGTGCCAGCGGGGGGGGTAGCTCCGCCTACGAGCAGTACTTC.

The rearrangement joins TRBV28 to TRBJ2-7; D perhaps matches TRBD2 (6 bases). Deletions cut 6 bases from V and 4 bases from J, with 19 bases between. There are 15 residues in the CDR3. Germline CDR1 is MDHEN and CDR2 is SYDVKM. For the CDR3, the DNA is TGTGCCAGCAGATCCCCGGGACTTAACCGTTACGAGCAGTACTTC. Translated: CASRSPGLNRYEQYF.

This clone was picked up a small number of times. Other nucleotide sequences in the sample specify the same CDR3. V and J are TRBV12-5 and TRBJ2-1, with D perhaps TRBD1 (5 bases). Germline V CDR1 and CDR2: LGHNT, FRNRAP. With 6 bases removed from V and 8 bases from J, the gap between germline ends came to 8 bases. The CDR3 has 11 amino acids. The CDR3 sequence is CASGGPYEQFF. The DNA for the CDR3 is TGTGCTAGTGGGGGGCCTTATGAGCAGTTCTTC.

CDR3 DNA: TGTGCCAGCAGGGGAGGGGGAGGGGGGCAGCCCCAGCATTTT. It yields the protein CASRGGGGGQPQHF. V is TRBV6-5 and J is TRBJ1-5; weak D call: TRBD1 (6 bases). CDR1 and CDR2 from the germline V gene are MNHEY and SVGAGI. The ends were cut back, 6 bases at V and 7 bases at J, with 16 bases in the middle. The CDR3 contains 14 residues.

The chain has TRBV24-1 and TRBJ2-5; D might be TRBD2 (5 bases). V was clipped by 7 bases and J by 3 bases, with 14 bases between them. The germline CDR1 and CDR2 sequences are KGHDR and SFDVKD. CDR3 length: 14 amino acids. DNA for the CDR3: TGTGCCACCAGCTTCCCGGGAAAAGAAGAGACCCAGTACTTC. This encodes CATSFPGKEETQYF.

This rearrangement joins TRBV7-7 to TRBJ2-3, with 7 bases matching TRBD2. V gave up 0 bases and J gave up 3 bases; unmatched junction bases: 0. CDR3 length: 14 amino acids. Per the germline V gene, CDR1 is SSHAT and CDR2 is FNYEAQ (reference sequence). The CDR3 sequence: CASSLAGGTDTQYF. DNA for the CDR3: TGTGCCAGCAGCTTAGCGGGGGGGACAGATACGCAGTATTTT.

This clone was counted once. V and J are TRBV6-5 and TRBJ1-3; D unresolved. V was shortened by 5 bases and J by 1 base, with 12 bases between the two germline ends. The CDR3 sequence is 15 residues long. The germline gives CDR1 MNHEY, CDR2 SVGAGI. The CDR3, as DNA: TGTGCCAGCAGTCTGGACTGGGCGTCTGGAAACACCATATATTTT. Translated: CASSLDWASGNTIYF.

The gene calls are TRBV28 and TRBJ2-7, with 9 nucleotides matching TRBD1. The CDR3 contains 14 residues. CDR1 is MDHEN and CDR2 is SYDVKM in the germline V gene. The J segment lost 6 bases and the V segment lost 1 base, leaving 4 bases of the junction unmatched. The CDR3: CASSLSGTGREQYF. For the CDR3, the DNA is TGTGCCAGCAGTTTATCCGGGACAGGGCGCGAGCAGTACTTC.

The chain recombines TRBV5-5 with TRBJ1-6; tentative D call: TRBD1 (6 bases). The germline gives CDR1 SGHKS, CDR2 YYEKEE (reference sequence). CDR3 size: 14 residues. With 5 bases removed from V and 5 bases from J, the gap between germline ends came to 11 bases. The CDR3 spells CASSRGHDNSPLHF. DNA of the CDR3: TGTGCCAGCAGTAGGGGACACGATAATTCACCCCTCCACTTT.

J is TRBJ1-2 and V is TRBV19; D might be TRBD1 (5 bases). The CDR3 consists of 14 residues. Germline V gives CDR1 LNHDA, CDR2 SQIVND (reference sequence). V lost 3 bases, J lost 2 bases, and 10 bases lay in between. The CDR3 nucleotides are TGTGCCAGTAGTATTGAGACAGCAAACTATGGCTACACCTTC. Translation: CASSIETANYGYTF.

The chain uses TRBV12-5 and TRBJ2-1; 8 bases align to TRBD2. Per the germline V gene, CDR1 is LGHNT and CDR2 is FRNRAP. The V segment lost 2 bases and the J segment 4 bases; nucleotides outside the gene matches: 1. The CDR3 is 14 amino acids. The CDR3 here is CASGLSGGYNEQFF. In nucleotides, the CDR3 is TGTGCTAGTGGTTTGAGCGGGGGATACAATGAGCAGTTCTTC. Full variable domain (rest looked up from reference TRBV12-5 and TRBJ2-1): DARVTQTPRHKVTEMGQEVTMRCQPILGHNTVFWYRQTMMQGLELLAYFRNRAPLDDSGMPKDRFSAEMPDATLATLKIQPSEPRDSAVYFCASGLSGGYNEQFFGPGTRLTVL.

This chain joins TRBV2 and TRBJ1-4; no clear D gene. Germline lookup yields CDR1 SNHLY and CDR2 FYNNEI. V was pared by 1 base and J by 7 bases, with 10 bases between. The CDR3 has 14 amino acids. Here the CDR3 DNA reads TGTGCCAGCAGTGAAGGGAGCCAAGTTGAAAAACTGTTTTTT. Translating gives CASSEGSQVEKLFF. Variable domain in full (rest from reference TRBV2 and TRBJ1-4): EPEVTQTPSHQVTQMGQEVILRCVPISNHLYFYWYRQILGQKVEFLVSFYNNEISEKSEIFDDQFSVERPDGSNFTLKIRSTKLEDSAMYFCASSEGSQVEKLFFGSGTQLSVL.

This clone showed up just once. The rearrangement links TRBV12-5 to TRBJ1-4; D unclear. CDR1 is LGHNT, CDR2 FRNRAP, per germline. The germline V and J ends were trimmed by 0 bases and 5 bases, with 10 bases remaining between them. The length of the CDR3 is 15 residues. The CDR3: CASGLVSGPNEKLFF. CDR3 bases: TGTGCTAGTGGTTTGGTCAGTGGGCCCAATGAAAAACTGTTTTTT.

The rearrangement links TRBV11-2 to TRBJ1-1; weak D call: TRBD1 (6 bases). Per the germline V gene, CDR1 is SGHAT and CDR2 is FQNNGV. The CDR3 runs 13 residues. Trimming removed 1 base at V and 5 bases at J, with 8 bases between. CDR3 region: CASSLARGTEAFF. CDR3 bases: TGTGCCAGCAGCTTAGCCAGGGGAACTGAAGCTTTCTTT.

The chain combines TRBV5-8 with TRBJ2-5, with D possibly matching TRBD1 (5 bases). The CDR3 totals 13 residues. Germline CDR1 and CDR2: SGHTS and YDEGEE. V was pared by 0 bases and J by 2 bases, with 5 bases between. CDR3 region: CASSLGQQETQYF. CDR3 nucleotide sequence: TGTGCCAGCAGCTTGGGACAGCAAGAGACCCAGTACTTC.

Here the CDR3 DNA reads TGTGCCACCAGTGATCGGCCGGCACAGGAGATGAACACTGAAGCTTTCTTT. Its translation: CATSDRPAQEMNTEAFF. The rearrangement joins TRBV24-1 to TRBJ1-1, with D perhaps matching TRBD1 (5 bases). CDR1 is KGHDR and CDR2 is SFDVKD in the germline V gene. Between the trimmed V and J ends, which lost 3 bases and 0 bases, there was a span of 16 bases. This CDR3 has 17 residues.

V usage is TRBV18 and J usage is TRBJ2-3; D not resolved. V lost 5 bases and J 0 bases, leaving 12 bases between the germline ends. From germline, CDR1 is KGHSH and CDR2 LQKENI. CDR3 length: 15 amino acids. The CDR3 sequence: CASSDQVRSTDTQYF. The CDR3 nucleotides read TGTGCCAGCTCAGACCAGGTTCGGAGCACAGATACGCAGTATTTT.

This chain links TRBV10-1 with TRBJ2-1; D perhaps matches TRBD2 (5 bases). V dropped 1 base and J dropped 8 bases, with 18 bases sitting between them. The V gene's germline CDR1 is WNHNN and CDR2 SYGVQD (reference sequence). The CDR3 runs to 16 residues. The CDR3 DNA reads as TGCGCCAGCAGTGAGTACCGCGGCCGGAGCGGCGATGAGCAGTTCTTC. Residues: CASSEYRGRSGDEQFF.

CDR3 sequence (DNA): TGCGCCAGGGGAACGGGGACAGGTAACTACGAGCAGTACTTC. It specifies CARGTGTGNYEQYF. The rearrangement uses TRBV5-1 and TRBJ2-7; 8 positions agree with TRBD1. V gave up 8 bases and J gave up 3 bases; unmatched junction bases: 10. Per germline, CDR1 SGHRS and CDR2 YFSETQ. This CDR3 is built from 14 residues.